The 5 T cell receptor beta chains given below trace back to one sample, sequenced in a study of cytomegalovirus exposure and HLA in healthy donors. PCR amplification relied on 60 Vbeta primers (plus 13 Jbeta primers). Here immunoSEQ multiplex PCR was the method, and the copy in TCRdb shows in-frame clones only, minus some. Of approximately 140,000 clones listed, roughly 73% are singletons. The sequencing sample was made of PBMCs. These receptors all come from a woman aged 40 to 50 in good health and CMV-seronegative.

CDR3 protein: CASRYRRQGRNEQFF. CDR3 sequence (DNA): TGTGCCAGCAGATACCGAAGACAGGGGAGAAATGAGCAGTTCTTC. The J gene is TRBJ2-1, the V gene TRBV6-5; 8 positions agree with TRBD1. The trim removed 6 bases at V and 7 bases at J, leaving 11 bases unmatched. Germline CDR1 MNHEY, CDR2 SVGAGI. The CDR3 is 15 residues long.

This chain connects TRBV7-2 to TRBJ2-3; 7 bases map to TRBD1. This CDR3 region has 14 residues. Trimming removed 10 bases from V and 5 bases from J; junction bases left unmatched: 12. Germline CDR1 SGHTA, CDR2 FQGNSA. The CDR3 DNA follows: TGTGCCACCGCGCCCGAGGGGGCGGTAGATACGCAGTATTTT. Its translation is CATAPEGAVDTQYF.

The gene calls are TRBV4-2 and TRBJ1-3; D possibly corresponds to TRBD1 (6 bases). Deletions cut 4 bases from V and 0 bases from J, with 10 bases between. The CDR3 covers 15 residues. Looked up from germline, CDR1 is LGHNA and CDR2 is YNFKEQ. The CDR3 loop reads CASSPQGSSGNTIYF. CDR3 sequence (DNA): TGTGCCAGCAGCCCTCAGGGGAGCTCTGGAAACACCATATATTTT.

The rearrangement links TRBV19 to TRBJ2-5, with 9 bases identical to TRBD1. The V gene's germline CDR1 is LNHDA and CDR2 SQIVND (reference sequence). V lost 3 bases to trimming and J lost 4 bases; unmatched junction nucleotides: 6. The CDR3 has 15 amino acids. Written as DNA, the CDR3 is TGTGCCAGTAGTATCTACAGGGGGCCTAGAGAGACCCAGTACTTC. Translation gives CASSIYRGPRETQYF.

The V call is TRBV25-1, the J call TRBJ2-5; 11 nucleotides line up with TRBD1. The ends lost 1 base at V and 2 bases at J; junction bases unmatched: 6. Per the germline V gene, CDR1 is MGHDK and CDR2 is SYGVNS. The CDR3 has 17 residues. The CDR3 loop is CASSESLGQGVQETQYF. The CDR3 region has the DNA TGTGCCAGCAGTGAATCGCTGGGACAGGGGGTACAAGAGACCCAGTACTTC.